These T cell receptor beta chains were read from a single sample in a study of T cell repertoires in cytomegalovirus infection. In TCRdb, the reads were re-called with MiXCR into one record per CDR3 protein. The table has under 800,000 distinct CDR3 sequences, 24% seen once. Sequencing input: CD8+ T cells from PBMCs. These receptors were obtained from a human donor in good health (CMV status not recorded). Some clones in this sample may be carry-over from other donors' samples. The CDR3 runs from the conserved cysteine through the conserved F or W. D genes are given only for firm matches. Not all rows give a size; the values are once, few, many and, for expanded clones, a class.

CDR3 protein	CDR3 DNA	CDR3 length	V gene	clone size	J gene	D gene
CASSSPGTPIPDTQYF	TGTGCCAGCAGCTCCCCCGGGACCCCCATACCAGATACGCAGTATTTT	16	TRBV7-3	-	TRBJ2-3	-
CASSLSGGRFYGYTF	TGTGCCAGCAGTTTATCTGGGGGGCGCTTCTATGGCTACACCTTC	15	TRBV27	few	TRBJ1-2	-
CASSGSRGDTQYF	TGTGCCAGCAGCGGCAGTCGGGGGGATACGCAGTATTTT	13	TRBV7-6	many	TRBJ2-3	-
CASRYWGLNTEAFF	TGTGCCAGCAGGTACTGGGGCTTGAACACTGAAGCTTTCTTT	14	TRBV11-2	few	TRBJ1-1	-
CASSLAGTEGYTF	TGTGCCAGCAGCCTCGCCGGGACCGAAGGCTACACCTTC	13	TRBV7-8	many	TRBJ1-2	-
CASSTRDREGYEQYF	TGTGCCAGCAGCACACGGGACAGGGAGGGCTACGAGCAGTACTTC	15	TRBV28	many	TRBJ2-7	TRBD1
CSVSAAPPNYGYTF	TGCAGCGTTAGCGCCGCTCCCCCTAACTATGGCTACACCTTC	14	TRBV29-1	few	TRBJ1-2	-
CASSQEPAGVYTGELFF	TGCGCCAGCAGCCAAGAACCAGCGGGGGTGTACACCGGGGAGCTGTTTTTT	17	TRBV4-3	once	TRBJ2-2	TRBD2
CASSLRGLAAYNEQFF	TGTGCCAGCAGCCTCCGGGGACTAGCGGCCTACAATGAGCAGTTCTTC	16	TRBV7-2	many	TRBJ2-1	TRBD2
CASSFDQFLGQPAYNEQFF	TGTGCCAGCAGCTTCGACCAATTCTTAGGACAGCCTGCCTACAATGAGCAGTTCTTC	19	TRBV7-2	few	TRBJ2-1	-
CASSTGQGGDEKLFF	TGTGCCAGTAGTACAGGACAGGGAGGAGATGAAAAACTGTTTTTT	15	TRBV19	-	TRBJ1-4	TRBD1
CASSPVAGLYGTADTQYF	TGTGCCAGCAGCCCCGTGGCAGGGCTTTACGGCACGGCAGATACGCAGTATTTT	18	TRBV6-1	few	TRBJ2-3	-
CSARGWAGGLNEQFF	TGCAGTGCTAGAGGCTGGGCGGGGGGATTGAATGAGCAGTTCTTC	15	TRBV20-1	-	TRBJ2-1	TRBD2
CASSQDAGTGTYTDTQYF	TGCGCCAGCAGCCAAGACGCAGGGACCGGAACTTACACAGATACGCAGTATTTT	18	TRBV4-3	-	TRBJ2-3	-
CASSTLAGIMEETQYF	TGTGCCAGCAGTACCTTAGCGGGGATAATGGAAGAGACCCAGTACTTC	16	TRBV6-6	-	TRBJ2-5	TRBD2
CASSIGGASQETQYF	TGTGCCAGCAGCATTGGCGGGGCTTCCCAAGAGACCCAGTACTTC	15	TRBV11-2	-	TRBJ2-5	-
CANSQRGGQETQYF	TGTGCCAACAGCCAGAGGGGAGGCCAAGAGACCCAGTACTTC	14	TRBV11-1	-	TRBJ2-5	-
CASSLGVASGEAGELFF	TGTGCCAGCAGCTTAGGAGTGGCTAGCGGGGAGGCCGGGGAGCTGTTTTTT	17	TRBV7-2	many	TRBJ2-2	TRBD2
CASSDRAVSPLHF	TGTGCCAGCAGCGACAGGGCAGTCTCACCCCTCCACTTT	13	TRBV2	-	TRBJ1-6	TRBD1
CASSYVSGDTQYF	TGTGCCAGCAGTTACGTATCAGGGGATACGCAGTATTTT	13	TRBV6-6	-	TRBJ2-3	-
CASSQDRGVHNEQFF	TGCGCCAGCAGCCAAGACAGGGGAGTCCACAATGAGCAGTTCTTC	15	TRBV4-3	-	TRBJ2-1	-
CASSPDRGTDTQYF	TGTGCCAGCAGCCCCGACAGGGGCACAGATACGCAGTATTTT	14	TRBV7-9	many	TRBJ2-3	TRBD1
CASGEGTAKEDEQFF	TGTGCCAGCGGGGAAGGGACGGCGAAGGAGGATGAGCAGTTCTTC	15	TRBV12-3/TRBV12-4	-	TRBJ2-1	-
CASSYSGTGYGEDSNQPQHF	TGTGCCAGCAGTTACTCGGGGACAGGGTATGGTGAGGATAGCAATCAGCCCCAGCATTTT	20	TRBV6-5	-	TRBJ1-5	TRBD1
CASSYVGRNTEAFF	TGTGCCAGCAGTTACGTGGGAAGGAACACTGAAGCTTTCTTT	14	TRBV12-3/TRBV12-4	few	TRBJ1-1	-
CAISGDGREETQYF	TGTGCCATCAGTGGGGATGGACGAGAAGAGACCCAGTACTTC	14	TRBV10-3	-	TRBJ2-5	-
CASSLGFHRETGELFF	TGTGCCAGCAGCTTAGGCTTCCACAGGGAGACCGGGGAGCTGTTTTTT	16	TRBV11-1	few	TRBJ2-2	-
CASHPRQAYTGELFF	TGTGCCAGTCATCCGAGACAGGCCTACACCGGGGAGCTGTTTTTT	15	TRBV27	-	TRBJ2-2	-
CASSFKDTEAFF	TGCGCCAGCAGCTTTAAGGACACTGAAGCTTTCTTT	12	TRBV5-1	few	TRBJ1-1	-
CASSPGHGTSNTRELFF	TGTGCCAGCAGTCCGGGACACGGAACATCGAACACCAGGGAGCTGTTTTTT	17	TRBV2	-	TRBJ2-2	-
CASIRGNTGELFF	TGTGCCAGTATTCGGGGGAACACCGGGGAGCTGTTTTTT	13	TRBV27	few	TRBJ2-2	-
CASSSQGGDTQYF	TGTGCCAGCAGCTCCCAAGGTGGAGATACGCAGTATTTT	13	TRBV11-3	-	TRBJ2-3	-
CASSEQRGGRYEQFF	TGTGCCAGCAGTGAACAGCGGGGGGGTCGTTATGAGCAGTTCTTC	15	TRBV25-1	few	TRBJ2-1	TRBD2
CASFGGGGYGYTF	TGTGCCAGCTTTGGCGGGGGAGGGTATGGCTACACCTTC	13	TRBV28	many	TRBJ1-2	-
CASSPTGRLAGTDTQYF	TGTGCCAGCAGCCCAACGGGGCGACTAGCGGGCACAGATACGCAGTATTTT	17	TRBV5-5	-	TRBJ2-3	TRBD2
CASSPPPGLAGGPADTQYF	TGTGCCAGCAGCCCCCCCCCGGGACTAGCGGGGGGGCCGGCAGATACGCAGTATTTT	19	TRBV6-2/TRBV6-3	few	TRBJ2-3	TRBD2
CASSSDSQETQYF	TGTGCCAGCAGCTCGGACAGCCAAGAGACCCAGTACTTC	13	TRBV7-9	many	TRBJ2-5	-
CASSLTGGYFYNEQFF	TGTGCCAGCAGCCTCACAGGGGGTTATTTCTACAATGAGCAGTTCTTC	16	TRBV9	-	TRBJ2-1	TRBD1
CASTINEKLFF	TGTGCCAGCACCATCAATGAAAAACTGTTTTTT	11	TRBV11-2	many	TRBJ1-4	-
CASSPRQGDLPTIRGNTIYF	TGTGCCAGCAGCCCCCGACAGGGAGATCTACCCACGATTCGGGGAAACACCATATATTTT	20	TRBV7-9	few	TRBJ1-3	TRBD1
CASSRQGFFTEANYGYTF	TGTGCCAGCAGCCGCCAGGGGTTTTTTACAGAGGCAAACTATGGCTACACCTTC	18	TRBV7-3	many	TRBJ1-2	-
CASLAGTGQFF	TGTGCCAGCCTGGCCGGAACAGGGCAGTTCTTC	11	TRBV2	few	TRBJ2-1	-
CATSRELAGAYNEQFF	TGTGCCACCAGCAGAGAACTAGCGGGGGCTTACAATGAGCAGTTCTTC	16	TRBV15	many	TRBJ2-1	TRBD2
CSVARDVSYNEQFF	TGCAGCGTTGCCCGGGACGTCTCCTACAATGAGCAGTTCTTC	14	TRBV29-1	few	TRBJ2-1	-
CASSISVLTTNYGYTF	TGTGCCAGCAGTATCTCGGTGCTGACAACTAACTATGGCTACACCTTC	16	TRBV28	-	TRBJ1-2	-
CASSLLEGRASDTQYF	TGTGCCAGCAGCTTATTAGAGGGCAGGGCTTCAGATACGCAGTATTTT	16	TRBV5-6	-	TRBJ2-3	-
CASSQTDSTDTQYF	TGTGCCAGCAGTCAAACAGACAGCACAGATACGCAGTATTTT	14	TRBV11-2	many	TRBJ2-3	-
CASSLAEETRYF	TGTGCCAGCAGCTTGGCCGAAGAGACCCGGTACTTC	12	TRBV5-5	-	TRBJ2-5	-